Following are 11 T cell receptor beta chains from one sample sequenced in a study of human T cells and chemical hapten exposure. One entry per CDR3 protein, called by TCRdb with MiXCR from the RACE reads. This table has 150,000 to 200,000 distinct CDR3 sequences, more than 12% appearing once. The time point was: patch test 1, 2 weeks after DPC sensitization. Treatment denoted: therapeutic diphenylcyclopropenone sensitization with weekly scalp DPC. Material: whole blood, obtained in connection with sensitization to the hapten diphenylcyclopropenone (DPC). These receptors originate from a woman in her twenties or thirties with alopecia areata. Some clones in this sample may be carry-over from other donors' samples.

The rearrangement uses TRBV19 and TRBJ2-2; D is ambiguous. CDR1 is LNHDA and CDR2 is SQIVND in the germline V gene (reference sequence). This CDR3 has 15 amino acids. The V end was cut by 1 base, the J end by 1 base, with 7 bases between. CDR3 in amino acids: CASSIVALNTGELFF. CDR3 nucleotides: TGTGCCAGTAGTATAGTGGCTTTGAACACCGGGGAGCTGTTTTTT.

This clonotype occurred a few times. The CDR3: CASSLTGGWGNQPQHF. In nucleotides, the CDR3 is TGTGCCAGCAGTTTAACAGGGGGCTGGGGCAATCAGCCCCAGCATTTT. The rearrangement joins TRBV27 to TRBJ1-5; 9 bases fit TRBD1. The trim removed 2 bases at V and 2 bases at J, leaving 4 bases unmatched. Germline loops: CDR1 MNHEY, CDR2 SMNVEV (reference sequence). The CDR3 contains 16 residues.

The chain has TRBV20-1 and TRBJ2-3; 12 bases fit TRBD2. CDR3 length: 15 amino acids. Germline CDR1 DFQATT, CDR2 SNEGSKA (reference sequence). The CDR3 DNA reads TGCAGCGCAAGGACTAGCGGGATTCCGGGGTATACGCAGTATTTT. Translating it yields CSARTSGIPGYTQYF.

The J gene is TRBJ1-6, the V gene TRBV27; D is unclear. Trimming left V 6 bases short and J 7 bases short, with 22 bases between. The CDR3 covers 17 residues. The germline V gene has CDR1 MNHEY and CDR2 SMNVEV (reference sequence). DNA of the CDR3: TGTGCCAGCAGCTTTGGCCTAAGTGGACGGCTAAATTCACCCCTCCACTTT. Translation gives CASSFGLSGRLNSPLHF.

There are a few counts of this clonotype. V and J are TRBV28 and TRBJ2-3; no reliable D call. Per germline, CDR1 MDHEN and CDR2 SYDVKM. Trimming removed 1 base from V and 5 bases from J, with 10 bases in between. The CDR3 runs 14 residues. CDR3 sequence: CASSLSAAEDTQYF. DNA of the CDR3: TGTGCCAGCAGTTTATCGGCCGCCGAAGATACGCAGTATTTT. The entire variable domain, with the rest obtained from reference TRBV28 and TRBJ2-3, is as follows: DVKVTQSSRYLVKRTGEKVFLECVQDMDHENMFWYRQDPGLGLRLIYFSYDVKMKEKGDIPEGYSVSREKKERFSLILESASTNQTSMYLCASSLSAAEDTQYFGPGTRLTVL.

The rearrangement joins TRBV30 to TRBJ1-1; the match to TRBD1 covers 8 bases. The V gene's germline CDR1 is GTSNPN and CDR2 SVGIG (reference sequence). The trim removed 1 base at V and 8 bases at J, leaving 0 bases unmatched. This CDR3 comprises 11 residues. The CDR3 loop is CAWSGDREAFF. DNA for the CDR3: TGTGCCTGGAGTGGGGACAGGGAAGCTTTCTTT.

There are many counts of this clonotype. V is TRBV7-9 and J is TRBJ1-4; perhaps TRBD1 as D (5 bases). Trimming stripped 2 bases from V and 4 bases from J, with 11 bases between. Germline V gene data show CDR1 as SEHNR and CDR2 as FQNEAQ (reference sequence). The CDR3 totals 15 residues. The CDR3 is CASSLLTAVNEKLFF. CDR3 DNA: TGTGCCAGCAGCTTATTGACAGCCGTTAATGAAAAACTGTTTTTT.

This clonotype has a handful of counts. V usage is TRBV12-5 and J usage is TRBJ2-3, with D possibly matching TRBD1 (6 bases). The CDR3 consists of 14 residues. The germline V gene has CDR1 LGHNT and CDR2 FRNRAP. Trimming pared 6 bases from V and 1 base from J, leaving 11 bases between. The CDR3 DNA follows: TGTGCTAGTGGACAGGGAGCGCGCACAGATACGCAGTATTTT. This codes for CASGQGARTDTQYF.

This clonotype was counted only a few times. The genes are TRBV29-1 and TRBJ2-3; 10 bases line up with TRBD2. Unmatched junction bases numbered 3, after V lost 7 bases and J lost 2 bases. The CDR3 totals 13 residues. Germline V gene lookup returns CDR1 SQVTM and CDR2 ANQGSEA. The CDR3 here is CSAGLAVTDTQYF. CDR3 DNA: TGCAGCGCCGGACTAGCGGTCACAGATACGCAGTATTTT.

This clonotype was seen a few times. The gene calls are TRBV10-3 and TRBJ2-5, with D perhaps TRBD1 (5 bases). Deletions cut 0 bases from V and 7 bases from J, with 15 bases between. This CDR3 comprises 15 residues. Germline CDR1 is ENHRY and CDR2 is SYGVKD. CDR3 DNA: TGTGCCATCAGTGAGTCGAGACAGCATGGGGCGACCCAGTACTTC. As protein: CAISESRQHGATQYF.

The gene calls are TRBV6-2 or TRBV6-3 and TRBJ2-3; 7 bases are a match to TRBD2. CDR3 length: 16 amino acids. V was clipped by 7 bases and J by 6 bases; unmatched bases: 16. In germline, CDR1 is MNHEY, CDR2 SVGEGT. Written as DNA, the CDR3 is TGTGCCAGCACCCCACGTGGCGGGGGAGTAAGGGATACGCAGTATTTT. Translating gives CASTPRGGGVRDTQYF.